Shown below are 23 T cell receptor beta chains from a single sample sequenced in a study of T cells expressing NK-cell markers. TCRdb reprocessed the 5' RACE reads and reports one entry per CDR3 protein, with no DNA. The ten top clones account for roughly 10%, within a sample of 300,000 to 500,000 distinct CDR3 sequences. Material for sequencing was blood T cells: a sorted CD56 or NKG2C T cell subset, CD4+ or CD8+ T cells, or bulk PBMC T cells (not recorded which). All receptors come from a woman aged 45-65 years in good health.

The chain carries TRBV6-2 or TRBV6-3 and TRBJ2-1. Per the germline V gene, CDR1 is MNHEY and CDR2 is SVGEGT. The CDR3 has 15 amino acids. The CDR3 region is CASRGRDLKYNEQFF.

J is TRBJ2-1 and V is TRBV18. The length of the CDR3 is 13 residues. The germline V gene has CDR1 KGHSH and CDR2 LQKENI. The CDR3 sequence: CASSPPLTWQQFF.

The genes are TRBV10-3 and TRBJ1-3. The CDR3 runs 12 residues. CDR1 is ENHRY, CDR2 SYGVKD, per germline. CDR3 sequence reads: CAIRKDGNTIYF.

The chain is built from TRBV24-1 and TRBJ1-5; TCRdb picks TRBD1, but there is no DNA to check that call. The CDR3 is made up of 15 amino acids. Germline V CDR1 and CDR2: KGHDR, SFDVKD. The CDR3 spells CATSEGGSLNQPQHF.

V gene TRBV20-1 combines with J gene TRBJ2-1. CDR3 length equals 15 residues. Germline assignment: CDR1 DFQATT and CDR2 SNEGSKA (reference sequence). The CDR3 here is CSARDPNPPYNEQFF.

The CDR3 here is CASTDEDALWNYGYTF. The chain has TRBV6-6 and TRBJ1-2; TCRdb proposes TRBD1, but this gene call is untestable without DNA. CDR3 length: 16 amino acids. Germline V gene lookup returns CDR1 MNHNY and CDR2 SVGAGI (reference sequence).

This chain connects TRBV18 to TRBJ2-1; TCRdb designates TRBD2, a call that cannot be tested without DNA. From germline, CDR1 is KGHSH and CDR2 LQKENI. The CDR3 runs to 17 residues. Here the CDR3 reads CASSPPTSGTFYNEQFF.

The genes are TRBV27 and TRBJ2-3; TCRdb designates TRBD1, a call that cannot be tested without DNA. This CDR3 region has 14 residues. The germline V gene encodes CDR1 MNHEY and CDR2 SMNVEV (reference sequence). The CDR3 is CASSLATPGNTQYF.

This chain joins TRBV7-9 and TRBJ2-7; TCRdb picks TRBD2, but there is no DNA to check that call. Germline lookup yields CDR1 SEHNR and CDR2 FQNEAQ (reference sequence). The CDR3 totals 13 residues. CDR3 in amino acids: CASSFREASEQYF.

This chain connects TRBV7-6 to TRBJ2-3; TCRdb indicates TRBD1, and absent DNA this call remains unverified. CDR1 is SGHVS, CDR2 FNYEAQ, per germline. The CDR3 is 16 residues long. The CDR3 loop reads CASSKATGASTDTQYF.

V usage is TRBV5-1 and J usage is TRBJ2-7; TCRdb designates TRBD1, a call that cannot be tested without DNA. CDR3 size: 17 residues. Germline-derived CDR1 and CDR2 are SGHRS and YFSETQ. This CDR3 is CASSLVGAGQGLHEQYF.

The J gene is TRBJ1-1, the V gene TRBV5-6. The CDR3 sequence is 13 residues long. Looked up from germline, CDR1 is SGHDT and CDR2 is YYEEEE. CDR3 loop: CASSGAGDTEAFF. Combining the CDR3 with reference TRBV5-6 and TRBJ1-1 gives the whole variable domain DAGVTQSPTHLIKTRGQQVTLRCSPKSGHDTVSWYQQALGQGPQFIFQYYEEEERQRGNFPDRFSGHQFPNYSSELNVNALLLGDSALYLCASSGAGDTEAFFGQGTRLTVV.

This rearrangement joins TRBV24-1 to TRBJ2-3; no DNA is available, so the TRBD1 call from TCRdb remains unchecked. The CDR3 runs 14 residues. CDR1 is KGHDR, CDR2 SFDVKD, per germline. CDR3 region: CATSDQGQFYPQYF.

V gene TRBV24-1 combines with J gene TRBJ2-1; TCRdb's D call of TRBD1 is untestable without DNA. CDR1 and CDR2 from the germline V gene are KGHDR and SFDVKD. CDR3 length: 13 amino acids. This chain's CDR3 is CATRLTGYNEQFF.

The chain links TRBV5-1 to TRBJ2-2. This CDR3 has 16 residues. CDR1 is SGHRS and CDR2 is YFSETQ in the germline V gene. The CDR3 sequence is CASSVNTNTNTGELFF.

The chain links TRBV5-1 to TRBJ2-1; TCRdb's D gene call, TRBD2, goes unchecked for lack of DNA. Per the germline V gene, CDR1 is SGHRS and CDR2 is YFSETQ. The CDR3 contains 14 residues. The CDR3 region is CASSGAGGYNEQFF.

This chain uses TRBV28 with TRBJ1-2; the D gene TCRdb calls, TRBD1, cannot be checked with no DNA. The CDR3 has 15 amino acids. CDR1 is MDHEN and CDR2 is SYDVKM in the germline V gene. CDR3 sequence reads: CASSPPRQVMQDYTF.

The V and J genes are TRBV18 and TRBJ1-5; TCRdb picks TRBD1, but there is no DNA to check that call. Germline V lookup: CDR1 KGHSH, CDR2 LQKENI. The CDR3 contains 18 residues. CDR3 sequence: CASSPAGTGPYSNQPQHF.

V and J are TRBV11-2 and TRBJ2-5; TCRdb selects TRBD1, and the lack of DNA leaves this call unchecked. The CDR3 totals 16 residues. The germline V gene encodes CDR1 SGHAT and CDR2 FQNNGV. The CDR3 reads CASSSGVLGRQETQYF.

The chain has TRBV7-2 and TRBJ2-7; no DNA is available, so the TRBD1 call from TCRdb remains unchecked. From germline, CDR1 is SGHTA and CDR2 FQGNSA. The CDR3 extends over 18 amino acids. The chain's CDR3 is CASSLASRRPGIPYEQYF. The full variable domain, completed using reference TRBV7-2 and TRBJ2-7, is GAGVSQSPSNKVTEKGKDVELRCDPISGHTALYWYRQSLGQGLEFLIYFQGNSAPDKSGLPSDRFSAERTGGSVSTLTIQRTQQEDSAVYLCASSLASRRPGIPYEQYFGPGTRLTVT.

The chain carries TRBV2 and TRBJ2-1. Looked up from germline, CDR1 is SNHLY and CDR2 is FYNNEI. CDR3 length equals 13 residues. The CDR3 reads CASSLSADNEQFF.

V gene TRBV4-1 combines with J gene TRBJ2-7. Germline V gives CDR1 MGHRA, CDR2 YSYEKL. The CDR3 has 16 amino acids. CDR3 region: CASSQVGGLETAEQYF.

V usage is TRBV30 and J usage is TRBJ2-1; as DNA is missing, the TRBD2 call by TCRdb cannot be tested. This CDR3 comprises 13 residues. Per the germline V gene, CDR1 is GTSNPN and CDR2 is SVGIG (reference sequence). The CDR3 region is CAWETSGKNEQFF.